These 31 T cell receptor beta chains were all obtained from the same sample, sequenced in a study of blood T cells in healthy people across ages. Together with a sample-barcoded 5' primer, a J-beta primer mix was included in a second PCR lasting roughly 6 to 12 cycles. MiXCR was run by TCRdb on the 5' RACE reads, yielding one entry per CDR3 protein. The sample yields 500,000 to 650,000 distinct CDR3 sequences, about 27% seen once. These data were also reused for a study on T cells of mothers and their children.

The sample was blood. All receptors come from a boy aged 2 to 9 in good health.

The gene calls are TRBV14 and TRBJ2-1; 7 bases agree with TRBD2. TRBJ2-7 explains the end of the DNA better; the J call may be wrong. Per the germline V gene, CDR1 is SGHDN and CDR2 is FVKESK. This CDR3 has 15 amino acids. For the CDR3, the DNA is TGTGCCAGCAGCCCTCTTTGGACTAGCTCCTACGAGCAGTACTTC. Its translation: CASSPLWTSSYEQYF.

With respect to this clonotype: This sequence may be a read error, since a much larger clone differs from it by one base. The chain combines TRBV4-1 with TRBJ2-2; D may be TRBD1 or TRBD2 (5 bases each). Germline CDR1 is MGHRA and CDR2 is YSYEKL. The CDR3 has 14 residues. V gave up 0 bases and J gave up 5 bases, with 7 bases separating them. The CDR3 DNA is TGCGCCAGCAGCCAAGATTGGGGGACCGGGGAGCTGTTTTTT. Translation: CASSQDWGTGELFF.

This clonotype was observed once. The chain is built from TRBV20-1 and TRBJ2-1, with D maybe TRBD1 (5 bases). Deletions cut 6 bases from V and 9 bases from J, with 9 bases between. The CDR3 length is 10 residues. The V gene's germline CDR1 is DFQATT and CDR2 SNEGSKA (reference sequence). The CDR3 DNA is TGCAGTGCAGGGGTAGTTGAGCAGTTCTTC. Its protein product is CSAGVVEQFF.

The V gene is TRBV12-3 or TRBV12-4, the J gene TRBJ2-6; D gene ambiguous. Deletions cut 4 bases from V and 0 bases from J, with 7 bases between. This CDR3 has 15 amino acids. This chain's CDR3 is CASSSTHSGANVLTF. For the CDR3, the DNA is TGTGCCAGCAGTTCGACACACTCTGGGGCCAACGTCCTGACTTTC.

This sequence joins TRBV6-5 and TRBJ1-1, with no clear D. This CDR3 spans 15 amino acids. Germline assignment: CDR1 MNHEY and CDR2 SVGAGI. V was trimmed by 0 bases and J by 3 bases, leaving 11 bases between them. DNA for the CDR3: TGTGCCAGCAGTTACTCTGTCCGGGCGGACACTGAAGCTTTCTTT. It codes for CASSYSVRADTEAFF.

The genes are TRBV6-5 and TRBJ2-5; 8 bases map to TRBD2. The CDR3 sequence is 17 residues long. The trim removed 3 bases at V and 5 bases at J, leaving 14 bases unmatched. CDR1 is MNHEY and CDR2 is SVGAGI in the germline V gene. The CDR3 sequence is CASSYNGAGAEGETQYF. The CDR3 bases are TGTGCCAGCAGTTATAATGGAGCGGGGGCCGAGGGGGAGACCCAGTACTTC.

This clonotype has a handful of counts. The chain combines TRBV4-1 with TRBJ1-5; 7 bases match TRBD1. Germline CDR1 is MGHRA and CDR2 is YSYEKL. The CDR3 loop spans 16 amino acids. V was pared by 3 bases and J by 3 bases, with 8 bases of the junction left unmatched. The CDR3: CASSHPTGLDNQPQHF. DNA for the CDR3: TGCGCCAGCAGCCATCCGACAGGGCTTGACAATCAGCCCCAGCATTTT.

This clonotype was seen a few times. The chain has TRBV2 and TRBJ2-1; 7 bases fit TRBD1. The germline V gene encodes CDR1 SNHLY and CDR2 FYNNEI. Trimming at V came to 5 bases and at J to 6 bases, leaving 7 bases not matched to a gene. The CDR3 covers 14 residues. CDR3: CASSNRGLGNEQFF. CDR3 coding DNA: TGTGCCAGCAGTAACAGGGGTTTGGGCAATGAGCAGTTCTTC.

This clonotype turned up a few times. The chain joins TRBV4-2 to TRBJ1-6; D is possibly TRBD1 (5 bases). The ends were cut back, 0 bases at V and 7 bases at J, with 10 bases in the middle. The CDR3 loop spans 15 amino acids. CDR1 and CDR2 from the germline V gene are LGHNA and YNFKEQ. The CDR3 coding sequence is TGTGCCAGCAGCCAAGAGGCGGGGGGGAATTCACCCCTCCACTTT. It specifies CASSQEAGGNSPLHF.

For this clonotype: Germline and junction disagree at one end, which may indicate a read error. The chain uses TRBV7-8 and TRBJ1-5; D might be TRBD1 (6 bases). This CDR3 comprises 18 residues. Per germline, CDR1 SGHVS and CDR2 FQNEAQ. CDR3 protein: CASSLEGGRFYSNQPQRF. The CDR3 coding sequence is TGTGCCAGCAGCTTAGAGGGGGGACGTTTTTATAGCAATCAGCCCCAGCGTTTT.

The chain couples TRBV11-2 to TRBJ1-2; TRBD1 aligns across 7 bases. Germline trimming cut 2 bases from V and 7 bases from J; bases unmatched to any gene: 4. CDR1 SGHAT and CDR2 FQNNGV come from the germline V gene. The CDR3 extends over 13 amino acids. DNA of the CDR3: TGTGCCAGCAGCTTACTCCGACAGGGTGGCTACACCTTC. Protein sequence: CASSLLRQGGYTF.

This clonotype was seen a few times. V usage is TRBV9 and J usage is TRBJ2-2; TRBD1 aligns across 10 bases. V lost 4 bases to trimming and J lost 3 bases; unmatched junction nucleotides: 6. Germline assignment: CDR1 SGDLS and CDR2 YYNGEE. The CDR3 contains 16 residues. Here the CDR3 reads CASSPRQGAHTGELFF. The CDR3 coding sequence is TGTGCCAGCAGCCCTCGACAGGGGGCTCACACCGGGGAGCTGTTTTTT.

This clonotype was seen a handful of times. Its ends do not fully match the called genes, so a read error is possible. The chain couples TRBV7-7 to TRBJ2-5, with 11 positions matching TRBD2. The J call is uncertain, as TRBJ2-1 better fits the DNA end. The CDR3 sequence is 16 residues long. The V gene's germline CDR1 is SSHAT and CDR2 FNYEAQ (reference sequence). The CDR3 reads CASSLRLAGPHNEQFF. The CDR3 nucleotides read TGTGCTAGCAGCCTGCGACTAGCGGGACCCCACAATGAGCAGTTCTTC.

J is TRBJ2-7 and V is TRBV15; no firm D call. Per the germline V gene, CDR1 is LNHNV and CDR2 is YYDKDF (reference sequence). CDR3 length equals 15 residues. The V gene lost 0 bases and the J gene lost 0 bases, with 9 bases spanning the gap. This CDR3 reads CATSREGIPSYEQYF. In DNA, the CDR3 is TGTGCCACCAGCAGAGAGGGGATCCCCTCCTACGAGCAGTACTTC.

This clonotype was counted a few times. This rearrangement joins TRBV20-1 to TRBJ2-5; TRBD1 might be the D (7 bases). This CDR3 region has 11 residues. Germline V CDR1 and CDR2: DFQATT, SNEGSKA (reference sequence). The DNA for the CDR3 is TGCGCAGGGGGGCTTAAAGAGACCCAGTACTTC. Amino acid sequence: CAGGLKETQYF.

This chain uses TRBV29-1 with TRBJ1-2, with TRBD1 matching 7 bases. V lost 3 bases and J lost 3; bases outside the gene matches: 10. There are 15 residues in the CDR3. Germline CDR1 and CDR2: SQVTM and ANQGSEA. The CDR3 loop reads CSVEGRQGDDYGYTF. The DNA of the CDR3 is TGCAGCGTTGAGGGGAGGCAGGGGGATGACTATGGCTACACCTTC.

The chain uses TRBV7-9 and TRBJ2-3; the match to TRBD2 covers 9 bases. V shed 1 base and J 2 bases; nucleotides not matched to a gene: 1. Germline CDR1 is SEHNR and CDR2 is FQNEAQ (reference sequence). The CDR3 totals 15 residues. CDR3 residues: CASSLVAGVTDTQYF. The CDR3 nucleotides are TGTGCCAGCAGCTTAGTAGCGGGAGTCACAGATACGCAGTATTTT.

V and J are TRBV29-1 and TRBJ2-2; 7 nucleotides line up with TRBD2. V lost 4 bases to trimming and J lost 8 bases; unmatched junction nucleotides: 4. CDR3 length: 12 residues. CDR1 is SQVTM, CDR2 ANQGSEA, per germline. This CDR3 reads CSVAAGVGELFF. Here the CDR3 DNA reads TGCAGCGTTGCCGCGGGGGTTGGGGAGCTGTTTTTT.

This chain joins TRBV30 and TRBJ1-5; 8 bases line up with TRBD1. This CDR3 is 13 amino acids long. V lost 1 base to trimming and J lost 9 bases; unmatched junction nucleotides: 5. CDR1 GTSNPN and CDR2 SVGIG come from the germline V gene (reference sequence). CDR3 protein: CAWSEQGGRPQHF. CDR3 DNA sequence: TGTGCCTGGAGTGAACAGGGGGGGCGGCCCCAGCATTTT.

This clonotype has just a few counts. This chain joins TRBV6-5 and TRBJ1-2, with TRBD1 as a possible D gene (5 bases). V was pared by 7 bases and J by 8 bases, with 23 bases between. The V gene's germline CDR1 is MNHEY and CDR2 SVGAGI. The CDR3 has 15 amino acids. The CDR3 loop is CASTYRSDGAEGYTF. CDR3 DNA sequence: TGTGCCAGCACCTACCGGTCGGATGGGGCGGAGGGCTACACCTTC.

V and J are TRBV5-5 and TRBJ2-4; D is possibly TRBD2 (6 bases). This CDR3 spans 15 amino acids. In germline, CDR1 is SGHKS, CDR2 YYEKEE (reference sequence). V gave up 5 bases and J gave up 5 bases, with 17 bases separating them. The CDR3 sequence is CASRHPGQRENIQYF. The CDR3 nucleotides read TGTGCCAGCAGACATCCAGGGCAGCGGGAAAACATTCAGTACTTC.

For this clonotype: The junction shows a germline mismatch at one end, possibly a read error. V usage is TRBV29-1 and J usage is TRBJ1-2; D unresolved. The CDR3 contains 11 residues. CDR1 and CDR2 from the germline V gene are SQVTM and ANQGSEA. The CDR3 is CSVGVAPRTIF. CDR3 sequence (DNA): TGCAGCGTTGGCGTCGCCCCCCGGACCATCTTC.

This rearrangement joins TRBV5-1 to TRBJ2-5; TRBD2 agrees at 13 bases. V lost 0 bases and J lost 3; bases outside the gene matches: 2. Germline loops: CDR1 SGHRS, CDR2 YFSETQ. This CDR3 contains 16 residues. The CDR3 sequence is CASSLGGLAGEETQYF. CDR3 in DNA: TGCGCCAGCAGCTTGGGAGGACTAGCGGGAGAAGAGACCCAGTACTTC.

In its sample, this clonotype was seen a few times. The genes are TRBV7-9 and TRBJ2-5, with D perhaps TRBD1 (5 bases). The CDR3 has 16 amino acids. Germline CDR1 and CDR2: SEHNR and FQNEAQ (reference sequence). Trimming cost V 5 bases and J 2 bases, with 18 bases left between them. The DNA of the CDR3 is TGTGCCAGCAGCGCCGTGGTGGGGCCGACACAAGAGACCCAGTACTTC. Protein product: CASSAVVGPTQETQYF.

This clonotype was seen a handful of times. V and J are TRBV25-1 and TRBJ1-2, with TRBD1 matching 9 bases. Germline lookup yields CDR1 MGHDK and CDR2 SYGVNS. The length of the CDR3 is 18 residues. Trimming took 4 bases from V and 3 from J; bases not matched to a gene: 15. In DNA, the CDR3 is TGTGCCAGCAGTGGTTCCGGGACAGGGTATGCTATGTACTATGGCTACACCTTC. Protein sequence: CASSGSGTGYAMYYGYTF.

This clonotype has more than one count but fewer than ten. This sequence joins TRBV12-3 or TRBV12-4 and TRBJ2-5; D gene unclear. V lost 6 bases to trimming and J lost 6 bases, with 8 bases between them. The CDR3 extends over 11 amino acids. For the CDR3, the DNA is TGTGCCAGCAGCTCCACCCAGACCCAGTACTTC. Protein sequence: CASSSTQTQYF.

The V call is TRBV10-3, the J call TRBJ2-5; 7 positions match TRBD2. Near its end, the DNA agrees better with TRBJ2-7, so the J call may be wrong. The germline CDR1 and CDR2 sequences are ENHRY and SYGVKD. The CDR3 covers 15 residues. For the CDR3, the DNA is TGTGCCATCAGTGACGGAGCGGGAAGGGCCTACGAGCAGTACTTC. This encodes CAISDGAGRAYEQYF.

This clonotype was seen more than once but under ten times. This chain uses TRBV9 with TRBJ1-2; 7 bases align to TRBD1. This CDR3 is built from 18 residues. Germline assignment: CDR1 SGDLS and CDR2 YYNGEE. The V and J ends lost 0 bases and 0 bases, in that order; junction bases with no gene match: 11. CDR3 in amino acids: CASSVDQQGTGANYGYTF. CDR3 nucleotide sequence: TGTGCCAGCAGCGTAGACCAACAGGGGACGGGGGCTAACTATGGCTACACCTTC.

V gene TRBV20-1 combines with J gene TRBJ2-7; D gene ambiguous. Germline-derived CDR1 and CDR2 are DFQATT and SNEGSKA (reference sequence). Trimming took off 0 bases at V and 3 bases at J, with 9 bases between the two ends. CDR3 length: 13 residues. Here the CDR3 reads CSARDGWGYEQYF. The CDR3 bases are TGCAGTGCTAGAGATGGTTGGGGCTACGAGCAGTACTTC.

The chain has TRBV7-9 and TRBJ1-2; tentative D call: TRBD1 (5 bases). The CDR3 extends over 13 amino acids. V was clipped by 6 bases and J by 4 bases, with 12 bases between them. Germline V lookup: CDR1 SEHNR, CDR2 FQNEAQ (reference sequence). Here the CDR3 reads CASSRQSLYGYTF. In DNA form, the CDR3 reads TGTGCCAGCAGTCGACAGTCTCTCTATGGCTACACCTTC.

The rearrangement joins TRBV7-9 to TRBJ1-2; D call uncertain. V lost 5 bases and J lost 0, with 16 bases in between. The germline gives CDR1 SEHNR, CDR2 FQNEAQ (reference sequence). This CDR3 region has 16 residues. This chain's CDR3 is CASSPTNVAANYGYTF. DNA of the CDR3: TGTGCCAGCAGCCCCACCAATGTAGCAGCTAACTATGGCTACACCTTC.